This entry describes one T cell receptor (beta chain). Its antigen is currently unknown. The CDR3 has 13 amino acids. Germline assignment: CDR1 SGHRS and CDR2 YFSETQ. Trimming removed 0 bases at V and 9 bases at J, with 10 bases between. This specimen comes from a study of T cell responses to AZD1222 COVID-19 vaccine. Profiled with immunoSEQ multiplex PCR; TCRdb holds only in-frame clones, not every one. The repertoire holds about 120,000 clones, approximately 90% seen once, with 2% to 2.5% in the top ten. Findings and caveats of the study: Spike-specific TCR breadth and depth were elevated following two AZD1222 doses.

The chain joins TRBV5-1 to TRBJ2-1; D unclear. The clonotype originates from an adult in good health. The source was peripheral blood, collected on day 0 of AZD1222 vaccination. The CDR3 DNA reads TGCGCCAGCAGCTTGGCGGTCTCCAGTGAGCAGTTCTTC. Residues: CASSLAVSSEQFF.